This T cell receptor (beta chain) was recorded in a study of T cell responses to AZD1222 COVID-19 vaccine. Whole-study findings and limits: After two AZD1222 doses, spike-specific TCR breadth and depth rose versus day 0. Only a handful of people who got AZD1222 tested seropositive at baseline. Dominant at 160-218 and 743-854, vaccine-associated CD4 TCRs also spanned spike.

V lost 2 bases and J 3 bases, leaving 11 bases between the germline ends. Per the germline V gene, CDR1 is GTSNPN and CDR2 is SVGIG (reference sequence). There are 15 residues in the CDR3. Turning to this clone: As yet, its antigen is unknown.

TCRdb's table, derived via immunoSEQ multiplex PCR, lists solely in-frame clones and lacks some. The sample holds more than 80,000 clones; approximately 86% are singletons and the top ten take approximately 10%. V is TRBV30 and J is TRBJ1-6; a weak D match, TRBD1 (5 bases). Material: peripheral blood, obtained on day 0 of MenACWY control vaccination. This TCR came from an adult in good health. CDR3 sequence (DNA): TGTGCCTGGAGTAGACAGTCCATCTATAATTCACCCCTCCACTTT. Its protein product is CAWSRQSIYNSPLHF.